This entry is about one T cell receptor (beta chain). The antigen remains unidentified. The data are from a study of Graves' ophthalmopathy and Graves' hyperthyroidism. The study, taken as a whole, reports: Ophthalmopathy was separated from stable hyperthyroidism by a 13-signature model with 87.88% sensitivity and roughly 81% specificity.

A volume of 8.5 to 10 ml of fresh peripheral blood supplied the PBMCs. Germline V gives CDR1 SNHLY, CDR2 FYNNEI. The CDR3 loop spans 13 amino acids. Unmatched junction bases numbered 3, after V lost 6 bases and J lost 3 bases. Scientists amplified the TCR beta CDR3 regions from RNA transcripts. RT-PCR was first run with HTBI primers, then multiplex PCR in a second round. TCRdb reprocessed the multiplex PCR reads via MiXCR and lists one record per CDR3 protein. The repertoire includes about 380,000 distinct CDR3 sequences, approximately 15% of them detected once, and 7% sits in the top ten. This clonotype was sampled from a woman under 30 with stable Graves' hyperthyroidism. Material for sequencing was peripheral blood. The V and J genes are TRBV2 and TRBJ2-5; 8 bases agree with TRBD1. The CDR3 region has the DNA TGTGCCAGCAGGGAGGACAGGGAAGAGACCCAGTACTTC. Its protein product is CASREDREETQYF.